This TCR beta chain is from a study of OX40 agonist ivuxolimab in advanced cancers. At the level of the study: The mean age was 60 years, ranging from roughly 23 to 80, with approximately 83% of participants male. The study's findings and limits: CD4+ and CD8+ blood T cells expanded clonally by week 6 at 0.1 to 3.0 mg/kg.

Here immunoSEQ multiplex PCR was the method, and the copy in TCRdb shows in-frame clones only, minus some. Of around 78,000 clones listed, about nine tenths were seen once; the top ten hold 0.2% to 0.3%. This clone was counted a few times. The antigen is undetermined. Germline CDR1 KGHSH, CDR2 LQKENI. The CDR3 has 15 amino acids. Unmatched junction bases numbered 5, after V lost 1 base and J lost 3 bases. The sample here was CD4+ or CD8+ T cells sorted from blood, taken in a trial of the OX40 agonist ivuxolimab. The clonotype comes from an adult with an advanced solid tumor such as melanoma, head and neck, liver or kidney cancer. The chain employs TRBV18 and TRBJ1-2; 7 bases line up with TRBD1. This chain's CDR3 is CASSPRQGKDYGYTF. In nucleotides, the CDR3 is TGTGCCAGCTCACCACGACAGGGAAAAGACTATGGCTACACCTTC.